The 18 T cell receptor beta chains reported below all come from one sample, sequenced in a study of cytomegalovirus exposure and HLA in healthy donors. PCR primers comprised 60 Vbeta and 13 Jbeta primers. Produced via immunoSEQ multiplex PCR; TCRdb's table is partial and in-frame only. The repertoire consists of roughly 200,000 clones, with roughly 79% occurring once and the leading ten covering approximately 2.1%. Sequenced sample: PBMCs. The receptors shown here come from a man under 40 in good health and CMV-seronegative.

The chain combines TRBV9 with TRBJ2-3; 9 bases agree with TRBD1. This CDR3 contains 16 residues. V was clipped by 3 bases and J by 3 bases; unmatched bases: 8. Germline CDR1 is SGDLS and CDR2 is YYNGEE. Written as DNA, the CDR3 is TGTGCCAGCAGCGGGATCCGGGACAGGGTAACAGATACGCAGTATTTT. Residues: CASSGIRDRVTDTQYF.

The gene calls are TRBV18 and TRBJ2-7, with 8 bases fitting TRBD1. The J segment lost 0 bases and the V segment lost 4 bases, leaving 5 bases of the junction unmatched. The CDR3 covers 15 residues. CDR1 and CDR2 from the germline V gene are KGHSH and LQKENI. CDR3 protein: CASSLQTGASYEQYF. CDR3 coding DNA: TGTGCCAGCTCACTCCAGACAGGGGCCTCCTACGAGCAGTACTTC.

A single count supports this clone. The CDR3 bases are TGTGCCAGCACCGACTCCCGGGGGGCGGATCCGTACTTC. Translation gives CASTDSRGADPYF. The chain couples TRBV28 to TRBJ2-7; possible D gene TRBD2, 7 bases. The V end was cut by 7 bases, the J end by 12 bases, with 22 bases between. Germline V gives CDR1 MDHEN, CDR2 SYDVKM. The CDR3 totals 13 residues.

As for this clone: This CDR3 is also generated by other DNA sequences in the sample. J is TRBJ2-7 and V is TRBV28, with 11 bases fitting TRBD1. The CDR3 spans 15 residues. CDR1 is MDHEN, CDR2 SYDVKM, per germline. The V gene end was trimmed by 4 bases and the J gene end by 3 bases; junction bases not matched to a gene: 5. The CDR3 bases are TGTGCCAGCAGTTCCCGGGACAGGGGGTTCTACGAGCAGTACTTC. Amino acid sequence: CASSSRDRGFYEQYF.

V and J are TRBV19 and TRBJ1-2, with TRBD1 as a possible D gene (5 bases). The V end lost 1 base, the J end lost 2 bases, and 11 bases lay between the germline ends. The CDR3 is 15 residues long. Germline V gives CDR1 LNHDA, CDR2 SQIVND (reference sequence). The DNA for the CDR3 is TGTGCCAGTAGTATAGCCCGACAGTCCAACTATGGCTACACCTTC. The encoded protein is CASSIARQSNYGYTF. Complete variable domain (other parts from reference TRBV19 and TRBJ1-2): DGGITQSPKYLFRKEGQNVTLSCEQNLNHDAMYWYRQDPGQGLRLIYYSQIVNDFQKGDIAEGYSVSREKKESFPLTVTSAQKNPTAFYLCASSIARQSNYGYTFGSGTRLTVV.

With regard to this clone: The sample carries other DNA sequences with the same CDR3. This rearrangement joins TRBV6-6 to TRBJ1-1; D unresolved. The germline CDR1 and CDR2 sequences are MNHNY and SVGAGI (reference sequence). The germline V and J ends were trimmed by 8 bases and 1 base, with 5 bases remaining between them. The CDR3 is made up of 11 amino acids. The CDR3 here is CASLKNTEAFF. The DNA for the CDR3 is TGTGCCAGCCTAAAGAACACTGAAGCTTTCTTT.

The gene calls are TRBV27 and TRBJ2-3, with a possible D match to TRBD1 (7 bases). Germline loops: CDR1 MNHEY, CDR2 SMNVEV (reference sequence). The CDR3 loop spans 17 amino acids. Trimming took 5 bases from V and 0 from J, leaving 18 bases between them. CDR3: CASSIWTGGSSTDTQYF. CDR3 bases: TGTGCCAGCAGTATATGGACAGGAGGGTCTAGCACAGATACGCAGTATTTT.

This sequence joins TRBV25-1 and TRBJ2-5, with 10 bases matching TRBD1. This CDR3 spans 16 amino acids. The V segment lost 6 bases and the J segment 4 bases; nucleotides outside the gene matches: 11. The V gene's germline CDR1 is MGHDK and CDR2 SYGVNS. The CDR3 is CASRPTKTGGPETQYF. In nucleotides, the CDR3 is TGTGCCAGCAGACCAACCAAGACAGGGGGCCCAGAGACCCAGTACTTC.

This chain connects TRBV30 to TRBJ1-1, with a tentative D call TRBD1 (6 bases). The CDR3 contains 14 residues. V dropped 2 bases and J dropped 7 bases, with 17 bases sitting between them. Germline loops: CDR1 GTSNPN, CDR2 SVGIG (reference sequence). In DNA form, the CDR3 reads TGTGCCTGGAGTTCGAAGAAGGGGGTGGGTGAAGCTTTCTTT. This translates into CAWSSKKGVGEAFF.

The rearrangement joins TRBV25-1 to TRBJ2-2; a weak D match, TRBD2 (5 bases). This CDR3 has 16 amino acids. CDR1 is MGHDK, CDR2 SYGVNS, per germline. Trimming cost V 4 bases and J 3 bases, with 15 bases left between them. CDR3 loop: CASSARDLTYTGELFF. The CDR3 DNA sequence: TGTGCCAGCAGTGCCCGGGATCTCACGTACACCGGGGAGCTGTTTTTT.

The CDR3 here is CASSLTGDLQNIQYF. CDR3 in DNA: TGTGCCAGCAGCTTAACCGGGGATCTCCAAAACATTCAGTACTTC. The J gene is TRBJ2-4, the V gene TRBV7-3; D possibly corresponds to TRBD2 (5 bases). Germline V gene sequence: CDR1 SGHTA, CDR2 FQGTGA. This CDR3 is built from 15 residues. Trimming left V 0 bases short and J 5 bases short, with 11 bases between.

V and J are TRBV29-1 and TRBJ2-7; 7 positions agree with TRBD1. The CDR3 is 11 residues long. Trimming at V came to 6 bases and at J to 3 bases, leaving 2 bases not matched to a gene. CDR1 is SQVTM and CDR2 is ANQGSEA in the germline V gene. The CDR3 DNA sequence: TGCAGCGTGGGACAGCACTACGAGCAGTACTTC. The encoded protein is CSVGQHYEQYF.

The chain employs TRBV19 and TRBJ1-1; 8 bases map to TRBD1. Germline V gives CDR1 LNHDA, CDR2 SQIVND (reference sequence). This CDR3 region has 15 residues. The ends lost 5 bases at V and 1 base at J; junction bases unmatched: 6. CDR3 nucleotides: TGTGCCAGTAGTCTCCGGACAGGGTGGAACACTGAAGCTTTCTTT. It encodes CASSLRTGWNTEAFF.

V gene TRBV5-1 combines with J gene TRBJ2-7, with 10 bases fitting TRBD2. The CDR3 totals 17 residues. Germline CDR1 and CDR2: SGHRS and YFSETQ. After removal of 0 bases from V and 1 base from J, the junction contained 7 bases not matched to a gene. Here the CDR3 reads CASSLDGSGRLSYEQYF. The CDR3 DNA reads as TGCGCCAGCAGCTTGGATGGTAGCGGGAGGTTATCCTACGAGCAGTACTTC. The entire variable domain, with the rest obtained from reference TRBV5-1 and TRBJ2-7, is as follows: KAGVTQTPRYLIKTRGQQVTLSCSPISGHRSVSWYQQTPGQGLQFLFEYFSETQRNKGNFPGRFSGRQFSNSRSEMNVSTLELGDSALYLCASSLDGSGRLSYEQYFGPGTRLTVT.

V and J are TRBV2 and TRBJ1-4, with a weak D call TRBD1 (5 bases). Germline CDR1 SNHLY, CDR2 FYNNEI. The CDR3 extends over 14 amino acids. V gave up 6 bases and J gave up 4 bases, with 12 bases separating them. In nucleotides, the CDR3 is TGTGCCAGCAGACCGGACAACCTTAATGAAAAACTGTTTTTT. Protein sequence: CASRPDNLNEKLFF.

The V gene is TRBV6-1, the J gene TRBJ2-7, with TRBD2 as a possible D gene (6 bases). Per the germline V gene, CDR1 is MNHNS and CDR2 is SASEGT. Between the trimmed V and J ends, which lost 1 base and 4 bases, there was a span of 14 bases. The CDR3 is 15 residues long. CDR3 DNA sequence: TGTGCCAGCAGTGAAGTCCAGACTAGTAGTTACGAGCAGTACTTC. Protein: CASSEVQTSSYEQYF.

The chain recombines TRBV27 with TRBJ2-3; TRBD1 agrees at 7 bases. Germline V gives CDR1 MNHEY, CDR2 SMNVEV (reference sequence). The V segment lost 3 bases and the J segment 5 bases; nucleotides outside the gene matches: 11. This CDR3 has 16 amino acids. The CDR3 reads CASSLPPGAGGDTQYF. The CDR3 DNA reads TGTGCCAGCAGTTTGCCTCCCGGAGCAGGGGGAGATACGCAGTATTTT.

The V call is TRBV15, the J call TRBJ2-3, with TRBD2 matching 8 bases. Germline V gene data show CDR1 as LNHNV and CDR2 as YYDKDF (reference sequence). V was pared by 4 bases and J by 2 bases, with 8 bases of the junction left unmatched. CDR3 length: 16 residues. The CDR3 region is CATSKRLAPITDTQYF. DNA for the CDR3: TGTGCCACCAGCAAAAGACTAGCGCCCATCACAGATACGCAGTATTTT.